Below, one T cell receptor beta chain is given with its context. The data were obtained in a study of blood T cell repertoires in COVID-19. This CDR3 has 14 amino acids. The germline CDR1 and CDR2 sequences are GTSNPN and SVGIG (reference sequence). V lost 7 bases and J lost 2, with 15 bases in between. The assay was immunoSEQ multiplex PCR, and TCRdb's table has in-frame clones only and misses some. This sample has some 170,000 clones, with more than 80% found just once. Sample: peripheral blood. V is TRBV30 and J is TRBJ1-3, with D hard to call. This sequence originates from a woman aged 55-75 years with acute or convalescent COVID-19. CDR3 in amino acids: CASMGLRPGNTIYF. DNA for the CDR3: TGTGCCTCCATGGGCCTTCGGCCTGGAAACACCATATATTTT.